This T cell receptor (beta chain) came from a study of CD8+CD57+ T cells in acquired aplastic anemia. For the study at large: The average for DNA from sorted CD4+ and CD8+ cells was 2.5 to 4 ug. Healthy donor CD4+ samples were sequenced to a depth that averaged about 10.8 million reads.

As concerns this clonotype: Its cognate antigen is unknown. Relative to the germline gene, one junction end is altered; a read error may explain this.

Genomic DNA templated the TCR beta VDJ and CDR3 profiling. TCRdb reprocessed the reads via MiXCR and lists one record per CDR3 protein. Of hundreds of thousands of distinct CDR3 sequences in the sample, approximately 70% were seen once. The CDR3 extends over 12 amino acids. The germline CDR1 and CDR2 sequences are SGHVS and FQNEAQ. Study findings and constraints: Around 29 shared CD8+ CDR3s appeared highly expressed within patients' immunodominant clones. Between the patient and control groups, CD8+ Simpson's diversity did not differ significantly.

The sequence came from a human donor in good health, serving as a control. The sample consisted of sorted CD4+, CD8+, or CD8+CD57+ T cells (not recorded which) from PBMCs. The chain employs TRBV7-8 and TRBJ2-7; no clear D. Written as DNA, the CDR3 is TGTGCCAGCTCGCTACAGAACGGCGAGCAGTACTTT. This sequence encodes CASSLQNGEQYF.